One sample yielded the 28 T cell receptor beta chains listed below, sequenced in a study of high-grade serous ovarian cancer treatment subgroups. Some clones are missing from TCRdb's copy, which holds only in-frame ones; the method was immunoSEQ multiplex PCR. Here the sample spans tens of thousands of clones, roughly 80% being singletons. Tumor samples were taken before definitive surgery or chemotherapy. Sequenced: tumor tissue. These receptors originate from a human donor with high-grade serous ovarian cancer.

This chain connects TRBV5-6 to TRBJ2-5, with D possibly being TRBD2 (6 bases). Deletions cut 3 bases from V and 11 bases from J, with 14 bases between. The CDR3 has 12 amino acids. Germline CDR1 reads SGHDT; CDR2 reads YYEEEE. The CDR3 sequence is CASSSLTGEQYF. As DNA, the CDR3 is TGTGCCAGCAGCTCATTAACGGGGGAGCAGTACTTC.

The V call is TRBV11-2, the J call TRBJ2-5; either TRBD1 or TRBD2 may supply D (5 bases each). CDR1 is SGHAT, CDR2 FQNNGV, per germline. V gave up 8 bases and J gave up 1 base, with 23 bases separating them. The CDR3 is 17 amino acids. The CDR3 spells CASGDDRAGGGQETQYF. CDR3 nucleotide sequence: TGTGCCAGCGGGGACGATAGGGCAGGTGGAGGCCAAGAGACCCAGTACTTC.

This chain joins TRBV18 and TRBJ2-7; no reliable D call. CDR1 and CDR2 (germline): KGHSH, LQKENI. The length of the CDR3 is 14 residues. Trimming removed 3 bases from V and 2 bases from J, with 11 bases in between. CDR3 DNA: TGTGCCAGCTCACCTGGATTACGGCCCTACGAGCAGTACTTC. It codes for CASSPGLRPYEQYF.

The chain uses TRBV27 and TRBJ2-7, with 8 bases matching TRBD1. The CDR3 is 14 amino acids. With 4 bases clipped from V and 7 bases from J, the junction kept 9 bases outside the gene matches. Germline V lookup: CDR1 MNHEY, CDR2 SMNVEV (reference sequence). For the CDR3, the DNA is TGTGCCAGCAGTTGGGGACAGGCCCCTGGGGAGCAGTACTTC. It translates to CASSWGQAPGEQYF.

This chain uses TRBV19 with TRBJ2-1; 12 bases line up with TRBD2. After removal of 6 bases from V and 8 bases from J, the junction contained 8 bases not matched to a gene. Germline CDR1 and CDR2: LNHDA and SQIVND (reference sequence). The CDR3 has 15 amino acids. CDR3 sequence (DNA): TGTGCCAGTAGGATGACTAGCGGGAGTTTGGATGAGCAGTTCTTC. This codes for CASRMTSGSLDEQFF.

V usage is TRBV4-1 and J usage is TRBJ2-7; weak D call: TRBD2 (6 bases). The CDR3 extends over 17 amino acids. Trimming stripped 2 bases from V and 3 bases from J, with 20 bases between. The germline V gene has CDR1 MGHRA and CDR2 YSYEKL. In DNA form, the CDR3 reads TGCGCCAGCAGCCAACGTCCGGCGGGAAAAGTGAGCTACGAGCAGTACTTC. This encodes CASSQRPAGKVSYEQYF.

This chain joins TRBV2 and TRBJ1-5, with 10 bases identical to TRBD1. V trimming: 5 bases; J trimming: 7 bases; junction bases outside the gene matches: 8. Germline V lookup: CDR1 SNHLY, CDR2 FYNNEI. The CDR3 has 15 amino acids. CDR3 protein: CASSYSGTGVQPQHF. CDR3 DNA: TGTGCCAGCAGTTACTCCGGGACAGGGGTCCAGCCCCAGCATTTT.

CDR3 amino acids: CASRTTGTGDEQFF. Here the CDR3 DNA reads TGTGCCAGCAGGACTACCGGGACAGGGGATGAGCAGTTCTTC. The rearrangement links TRBV6-5 to TRBJ2-1, with TRBD1 matching 10 bases. The CDR3 consists of 14 residues. The V segment lost 6 bases and the J segment 8 bases; nucleotides outside the gene matches: 7. The germline V gene encodes CDR1 MNHEY and CDR2 SVGAGI.

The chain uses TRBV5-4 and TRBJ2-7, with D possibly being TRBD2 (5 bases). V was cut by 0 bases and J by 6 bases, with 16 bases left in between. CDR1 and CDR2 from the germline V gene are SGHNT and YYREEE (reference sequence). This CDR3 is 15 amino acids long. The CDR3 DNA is TGTGCCAGCAGCTTGGGTGCGGGCGCTTCCGGCGAGCAGTACTTC. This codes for CASSLGAGASGEQYF.

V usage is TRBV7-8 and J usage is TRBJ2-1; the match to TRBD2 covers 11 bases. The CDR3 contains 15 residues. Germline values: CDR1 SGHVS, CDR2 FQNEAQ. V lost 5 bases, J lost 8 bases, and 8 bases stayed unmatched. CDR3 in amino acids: CASSPTSGRLHEQFF. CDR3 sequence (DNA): TGTGCCAGCAGCCCAACTAGCGGGAGATTGCATGAGCAGTTCTTC.

The CDR3 reads CASRLGGGDTQYF. The CDR3 nucleotides are TGTGCCAGCAGGCTCGGCGGGGGAGATACGCAGTATTTT. This chain uses TRBV7-2 with TRBJ2-3; 7 bases agree with TRBD2. Germline CDR1 is SGHTA and CDR2 is FQGNSA. With 6 bases clipped from V and 5 bases from J, the junction kept 5 bases outside the gene matches. This CDR3 contains 13 residues.

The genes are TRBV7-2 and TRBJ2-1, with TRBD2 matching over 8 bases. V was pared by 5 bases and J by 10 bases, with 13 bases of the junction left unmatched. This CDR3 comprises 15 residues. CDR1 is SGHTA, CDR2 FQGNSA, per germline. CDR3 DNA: TGTGCCAGCAGCCCGGGACTAGGGCATTCGGGGGAGCAGTTCTTC. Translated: CASSPGLGHSGEQFF.

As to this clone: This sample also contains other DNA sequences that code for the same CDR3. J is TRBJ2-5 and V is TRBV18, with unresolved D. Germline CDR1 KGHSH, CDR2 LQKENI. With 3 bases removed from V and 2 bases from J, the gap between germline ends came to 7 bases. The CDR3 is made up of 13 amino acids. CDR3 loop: CASSPGPQETQYF. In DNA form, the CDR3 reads TGTGCCAGCTCACCCGGACCGCAAGAGACCCAGTACTTC. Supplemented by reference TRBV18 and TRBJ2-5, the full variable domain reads NAGVMQNPRHLVRRRGQEARLRCSPMKGHSHVYWYRQLPEEGLKFMVYLQKENIIDESGMPKERFSAEFPKEGPSILRIQQVVRGDSAAYFCASSPGPQETQYFGPGTRLLVL.

The CDR3 loop reads CASSLGGWNRALYEQYF. CDR3 coding DNA: TGTGCCAGCAGCTTAGGAGGATGGAACAGGGCCCTTTACGAGCAGTACTTC. J is TRBJ2-7 and V is TRBV11-2; weak D call: TRBD1 (6 bases). The germline gives CDR1 SGHAT, CDR2 FQNNGV. V lost 1 base and J 4 bases, leaving 20 bases between the germline ends. This CDR3 is 17 amino acids long.

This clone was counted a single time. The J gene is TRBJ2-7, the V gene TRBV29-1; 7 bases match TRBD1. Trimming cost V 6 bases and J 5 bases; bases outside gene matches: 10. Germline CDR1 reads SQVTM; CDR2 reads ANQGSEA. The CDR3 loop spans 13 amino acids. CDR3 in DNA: TGCAGCGTCACCTCCCAGGGGGTCCACGAGCAGTACTTC. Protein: CSVTSQGVHEQYF.

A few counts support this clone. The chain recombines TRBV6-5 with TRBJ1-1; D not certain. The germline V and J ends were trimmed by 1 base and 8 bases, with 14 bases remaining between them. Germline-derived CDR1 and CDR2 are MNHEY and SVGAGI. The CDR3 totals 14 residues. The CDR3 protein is CASSYLSPGAEAFF. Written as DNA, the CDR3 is TGTGCCAGCAGTTACTTGAGTCCAGGTGCCGAAGCTTTCTTT.

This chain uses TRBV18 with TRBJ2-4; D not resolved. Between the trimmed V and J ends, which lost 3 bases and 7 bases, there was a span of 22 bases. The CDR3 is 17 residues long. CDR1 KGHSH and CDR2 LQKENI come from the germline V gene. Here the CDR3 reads CASSPDRTRWPRNIQYF. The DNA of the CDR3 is TGTGCCAGCTCACCCGATAGGACCCGGTGGCCGCGGAACATTCAGTACTTC.

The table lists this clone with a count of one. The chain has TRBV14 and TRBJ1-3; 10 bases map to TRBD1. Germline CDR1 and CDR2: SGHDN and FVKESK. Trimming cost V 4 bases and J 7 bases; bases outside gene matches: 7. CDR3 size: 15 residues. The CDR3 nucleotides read TGTGCCAGCAGCCGAGGTCGGACAGGGGGGAACACCATATATTTT. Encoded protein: CASSRGRTGGNTIYF.

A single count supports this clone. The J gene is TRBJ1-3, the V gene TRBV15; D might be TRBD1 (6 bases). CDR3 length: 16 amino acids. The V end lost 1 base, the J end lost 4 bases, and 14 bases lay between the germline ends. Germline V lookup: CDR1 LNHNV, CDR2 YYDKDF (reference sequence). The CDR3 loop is CATSRGYGGAGNTIYF. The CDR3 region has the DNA TGTGCCACCAGCAGAGGGTATGGGGGGGCAGGAAACACCATATATTTT.

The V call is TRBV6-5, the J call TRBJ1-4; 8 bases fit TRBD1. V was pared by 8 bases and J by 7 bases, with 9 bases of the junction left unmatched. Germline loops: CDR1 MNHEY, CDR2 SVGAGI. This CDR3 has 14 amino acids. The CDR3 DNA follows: TGTGCCAGCCGCGGACAGGGAAGGGGTGAAAAACTGTTTTTT. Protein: CASRGQGRGEKLFF.

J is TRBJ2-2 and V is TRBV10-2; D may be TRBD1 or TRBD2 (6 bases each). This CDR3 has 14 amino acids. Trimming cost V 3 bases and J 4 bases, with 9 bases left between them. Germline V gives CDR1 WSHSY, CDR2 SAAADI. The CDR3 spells CASSEQGGTGELFF. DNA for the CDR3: TGCGCCAGCAGTGAACAGGGAGGCACCGGGGAGCTGTTTTTT.

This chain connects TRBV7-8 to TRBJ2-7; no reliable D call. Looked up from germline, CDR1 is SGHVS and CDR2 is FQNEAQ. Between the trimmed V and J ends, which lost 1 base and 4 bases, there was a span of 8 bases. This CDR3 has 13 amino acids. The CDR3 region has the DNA TGTGCCAGCAGCTTAGTCTCCGGGTACGAGCAGTACTTC. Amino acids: CASSLVSGYEQYF.

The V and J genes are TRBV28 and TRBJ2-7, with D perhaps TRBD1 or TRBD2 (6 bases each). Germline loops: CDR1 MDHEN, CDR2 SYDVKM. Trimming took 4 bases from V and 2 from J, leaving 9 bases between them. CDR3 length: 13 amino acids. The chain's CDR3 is CASSSGATYEQYF. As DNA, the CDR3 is TGTGCCAGCAGTTCGGGGGCTACCTACGAGCAGTACTTC.

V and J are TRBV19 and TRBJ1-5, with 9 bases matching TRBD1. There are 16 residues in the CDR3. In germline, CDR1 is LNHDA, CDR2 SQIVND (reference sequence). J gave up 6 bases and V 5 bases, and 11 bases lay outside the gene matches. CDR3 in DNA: TGTGCCAGTAGTGGACCCGGGACAGGGTCGGGTCAGCCCCAGCATTTT. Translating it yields CASSGPGTGSGQPQHF. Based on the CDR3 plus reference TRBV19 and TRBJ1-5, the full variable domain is DGGITQSPKYLFRKEGQNVTLSCEQNLNHDAMYWYRQDPGQGLRLIYYSQIVNDFQKGDIAEGYSVSREKKESFPLTVTSAQKNPTAFYLCASSGPGTGSGQPQHFGDGTRLSIL.

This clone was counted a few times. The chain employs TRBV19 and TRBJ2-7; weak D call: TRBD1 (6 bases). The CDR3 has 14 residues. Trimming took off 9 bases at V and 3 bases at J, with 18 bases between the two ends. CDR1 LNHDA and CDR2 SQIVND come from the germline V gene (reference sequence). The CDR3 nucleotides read TGTGCCAGCACAGGGAAGGTCCCCTTCTACGAGCAGTACTTC. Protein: CASTGKVPFYEQYF.

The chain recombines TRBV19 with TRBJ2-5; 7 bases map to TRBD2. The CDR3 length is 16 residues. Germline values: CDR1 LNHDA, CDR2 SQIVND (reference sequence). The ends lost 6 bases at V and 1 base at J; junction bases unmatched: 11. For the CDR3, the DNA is TGTGCCAGTAGCTCCCCCAGGGAGCGGGGCCAAGAGACCCAGTACTTC. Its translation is CASSSPRERGQETQYF.

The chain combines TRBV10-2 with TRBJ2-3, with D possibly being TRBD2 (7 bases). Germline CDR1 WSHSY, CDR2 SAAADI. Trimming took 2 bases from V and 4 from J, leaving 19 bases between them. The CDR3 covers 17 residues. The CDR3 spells CASSENPSGGGPDTQYF. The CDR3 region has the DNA TGCGCCAGCAGTGAGAATCCTAGCGGTGGGGGGCCAGATACGCAGTATTTT.

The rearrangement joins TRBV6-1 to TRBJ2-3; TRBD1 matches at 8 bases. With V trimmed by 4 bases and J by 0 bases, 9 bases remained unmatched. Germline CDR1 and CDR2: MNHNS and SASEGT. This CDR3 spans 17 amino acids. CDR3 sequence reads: CASSVGGQVFSTDTQYF. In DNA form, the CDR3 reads TGTGCCAGCAGTGTAGGGGGACAGGTTTTTAGCACAGATACGCAGTATTTT.